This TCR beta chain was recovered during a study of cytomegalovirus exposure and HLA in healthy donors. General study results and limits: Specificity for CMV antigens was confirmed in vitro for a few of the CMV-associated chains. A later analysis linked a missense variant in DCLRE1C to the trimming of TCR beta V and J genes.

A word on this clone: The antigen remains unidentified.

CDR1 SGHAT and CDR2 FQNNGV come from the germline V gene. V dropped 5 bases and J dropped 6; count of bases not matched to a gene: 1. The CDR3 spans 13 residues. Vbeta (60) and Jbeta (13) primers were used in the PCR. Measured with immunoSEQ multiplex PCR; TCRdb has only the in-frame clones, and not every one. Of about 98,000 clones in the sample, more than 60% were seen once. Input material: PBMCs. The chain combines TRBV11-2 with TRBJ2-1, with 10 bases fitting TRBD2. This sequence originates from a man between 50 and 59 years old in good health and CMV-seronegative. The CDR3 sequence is CASSRTSGNEQFF. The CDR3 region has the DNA TGTGCCAGCAGCCGGACTAGCGGCAATGAGCAGTTCTTC.